The 25 T cell receptor beta chains below come from one sample, sequenced in a study of cytomegalovirus exposure and HLA in healthy donors. Researchers ran the PCR with 60 Vbeta and 13 Jbeta primers. Sequenced by immunoSEQ multiplex PCR; TCRdb stores in-frame clones only, minus some. The table records about 190,000 clones, approximately 86% of them present only once. The specimen sequenced was PBMCs. The receptors come from a boy younger than 10 in good health and CMV-seronegative.

V gene TRBV7-4 combines with J gene TRBJ1-2; weak D call: TRBD1 (5 bases). Trimming removed 2 bases from V and 2 bases from J, with 9 bases in between. This CDR3 has 14 residues. The germline gives CDR1 SGHVT, CDR2 SQSDAQ. CDR3 loop: CASSLFTGNYGYTF. CDR3 in DNA: TGTGCCAGCAGCTTATTTACAGGAAACTATGGCTACACCTTC.

The V gene is TRBV19, the J gene TRBJ1-2; TRBD1 is a possible D gene (5 bases). This CDR3 is built from 13 residues. Trimming removed 3 bases at V and 8 bases at J, with 13 bases between. CDR1 and CDR2 (germline): LNHDA, SQIVND (reference sequence). For the CDR3, the DNA is TGTGCCAGTAGTATTAGGGGAGGGAACGGCTACACCTTC. Translating it yields CASSIRGGNGYTF.

J is TRBJ1-4 and V is TRBV2; 7 nucleotides match TRBD1. The CDR3 has 15 amino acids. Germline V lookup: CDR1 SNHLY, CDR2 FYNNEI. V shed 6 bases, J shed 4 bases, and the junction held 8 bases outside the gene matches. CDR3 bases: TGTGCCAGCAGGGTAGACAGGGATGGTAATGAAAAACTGTTTTTT. This translates into CASRVDRDGNEKLFF.

The J gene is TRBJ1-1, the V gene TRBV7-8, with TRBD1 matching over 10 bases. Trimming removed 5 bases from V and 3 bases from J; junction bases left unmatched: 6. In germline, CDR1 is SGHVS, CDR2 FQNEAQ. The CDR3 is made up of 15 amino acids. The CDR3 reads CASSIRQGADTEAFF. The DNA for the CDR3 is TGTGCCAGCAGCATAAGACAGGGGGCTGACACTGAAGCTTTCTTT. The whole variable domain, filled in from reference TRBV7-8 and TRBJ1-1, reads GAGVSQSPRYKVAKRGQDVALRCDPISGHVSLFWYQQALGQGPEFLTYFQNEAQLDKSGLPSDRFFAERPEGSVSTLKIQRTQQEDSAVYLCASSIRQGADTEAFFGQGTRLTVV.

This clone occurred once. The chain has TRBV6-5 and TRBJ2-7, with D possibly being TRBD1 (6 bases). CDR1 MNHEY and CDR2 SVGAGI come from the germline V gene. The CDR3 is 13 amino acids. Between the trimmed V and J ends, which lost 0 bases and 6 bases, there was a span of 9 bases. CDR3 bases: TGTGCCAGCAGTTACTCACAGGGTTCCGAGCAGTACTTC. This sequence encodes CASSYSQGSEQYF.

The rearrangement uses TRBV2 and TRBJ2-1, with 10 bases that match TRBD2. This CDR3 comprises 14 residues. Germline V gene lookup returns CDR1 SNHLY and CDR2 FYNNEI. V lost 4 bases, J lost 4 bases, and 1 base stayed unmatched. The CDR3 bases are TGTGCCAGCAGTGGACTAGCGGGTTACAATGAGCAGTTCTTC. Encoded protein: CASSGLAGYNEQFF.

The V gene is TRBV27, the J gene TRBJ2-3; no reliable D call. The CDR3 length is 16 residues. Trimming removed 2 bases at V and 3 bases at J, with 15 bases between. Germline V gives CDR1 MNHEY, CDR2 SMNVEV (reference sequence). As DNA, the CDR3 is TGTGCCAGCAGTTTAGAAAGCGTAATATCAACAGATACGCAGTATTTT. It translates to CASSLESVISTDTQYF.

The table lists this clone with a count of one. The rearrangement uses TRBV5-1 and TRBJ1-1; no definite D call. There are 16 residues in the CDR3. Germline V gene data show CDR1 as SGHRS and CDR2 as YFSETQ. V gave up 7 bases and J gave up 4 bases, with 23 bases separating them. The CDR3 here is CASGRLTSTSATEAFF. Here the CDR3 DNA reads TGCGCCAGCGGAAGACTTACCTCAACCTCGGCCACTGAAGCTTTCTTT.

CDR3 residues: CASSLSLDRGGKGYTF. DNA of the CDR3: TGTGCCAGCAGCTTAAGTTTAGACCGCGGGGGGAAGGGCTACACCTTC. The rearrangement uses TRBV13 and TRBJ1-2, with TRBD1 as a possible D gene (5 bases). The CDR3 extends over 16 amino acids. Germline V gene data show CDR1 as PRHDT and CDR2 as FYEKMQ (reference sequence). Deletions cut 2 bases from V and 8 bases from J, with 21 bases between.

The rearrangement joins TRBV4-1 to TRBJ2-1; 8 positions match TRBD2. CDR1 and CDR2 from the germline V gene are MGHRA and YSYEKL. V gave up 0 bases and J gave up 3 bases; unmatched junction bases: 4. The CDR3 covers 16 residues. The DNA for the CDR3 is TGCGCCAGCAGCCAAGAGGGCGGGAGGTTCTACAATGAGCAGTTCTTC. This encodes CASSQEGGRFYNEQFF.

The CDR3 DNA sequence: TGTGCCAGCAGTTTAGAACAGGGAAATCAGCCCCAGCATTTT. Encoded protein: CASSLEQGNQPQHF. The genes are TRBV28 and TRBJ1-5; D is possibly TRBD1 (6 bases). This CDR3 comprises 14 residues. Trimming left V 2 bases short and J 4 bases short, with 9 bases between. The germline V gene has CDR1 MDHEN and CDR2 SYDVKM. The full variable domain, completed using reference TRBV28 and TRBJ1-5, is DVKVTQSSRYLVKRTGEKVFLECVQDMDHENMFWYRQDPGLGLRLIYFSYDVKMKEKGDIPEGYSVSREKKERFSLILESASTNQTSMYLCASSLEQGNQPQHFGDGTRLSIL.

In this sample, this clone turned up a few times. V usage is TRBV27 and J usage is TRBJ1-2; D remains ambiguous. Looked up from germline, CDR1 is MNHEY and CDR2 is SMNVEV (reference sequence). This CDR3 is 12 amino acids long. V lost 7 bases, J lost 5 bases, and 11 bases lay in between. CDR3 sequence reads: CASTSSGYGYTF. The CDR3 DNA reads as TGTGCCAGCACGAGTTCTGGTTATGGCTACACCTTC.

This clone was picked up one time. The chain has TRBV4-1 and TRBJ1-6; 11 positions match TRBD1. The germline CDR1 and CDR2 sequences are MGHRA and YSYEKL. Trimming took 0 bases from V and 7 from J; bases not matched to a gene: 5. The CDR3 runs to 17 residues. The CDR3: CASSQEGQGAQNSPLHF. The DNA for the CDR3 is TGCGCCAGCAGCCAAGAAGGACAGGGGGCGCAAAATTCACCCCTCCACTTT.

This rearrangement joins TRBV19 to TRBJ1-4; 9 bases agree with TRBD1. The CDR3 length is 14 residues. Looked up from germline, CDR1 is LNHDA and CDR2 is SQIVND (reference sequence). Germline trimming cut 6 bases from V and 6 bases from J; bases unmatched to any gene: 5. CDR3 loop: CASRATGGDEKLFF. CDR3 nucleotide sequence: TGTGCCAGTAGAGCAACAGGGGGCGATGAAAAACTGTTTTTT.

The V call is TRBV10-3, the J call TRBJ2-7; 14 bases map to TRBD2. This CDR3 has 14 amino acids. Germline assignment: CDR1 ENHRY and CDR2 SYGVKD. J was trimmed by 9 bases and V by 6 bases; bases with no gene match: 7. Here the CDR3 reads CAIRAGLAGEWQYF. DNA for the CDR3: TGTGCCATCAGGGCGGGACTAGCGGGGGAGTGGCAGTACTTC.

This chain connects TRBV7-9 to TRBJ2-2; no clear D gene. The CDR3 is made up of 12 amino acids. V gave up 10 bases and J gave up 5 bases, with 11 bases separating them. Germline CDR1 reads SEHNR; CDR2 reads FQNEAQ (reference sequence). This chain's CDR3 is CAIGSWTGELFF. CDR3 bases: TGTGCCATCGGGTCATGGACCGGGGAGCTGTTTTTT.

The V and J genes are TRBV30 and TRBJ1-1; TRBD1 aligns across 10 bases. The CDR3 spans 16 residues. From germline, CDR1 is GTSNPN and CDR2 SVGIG (reference sequence). V lost 3 bases to trimming and J lost 0 bases; unmatched junction nucleotides: 7. CDR3 region: CAWSSGTGALNTEAFF. The DNA of the CDR3 is TGTGCCTGGAGCTCCGGGACAGGGGCCCTGAACACTGAAGCTTTCTTT. Drawing the rest from reference TRBV30 and TRBJ1-1, the complete variable domain is SQTIHQWPATLVQPVGSPLSLECTVEGTSNPNLYWYRQAAGRGLQLLFYSVGIGQISSEVPQNLSASRPQDRQFILSSKKLLLSDSGFYLCAWSSGTGALNTEAFFGQGTRLTVV.

This clone has only a few counts. The chain has TRBV27 and TRBJ2-7; a possible D gene is TRBD2 (7 bases). From germline, CDR1 is MNHEY and CDR2 SMNVEV (reference sequence). V was pared by 2 bases and J by 3 bases, with 11 bases between. The CDR3 extends over 14 amino acids. The CDR3 DNA reads TGTGCCAGCAGTTTACGGGGGGCGGTCTACGAGCAGTACTTC. Translated, it gives CASSLRGAVYEQYF.

Written as DNA, the CDR3 is TGTGCCAGCAGGATAGCGGGAGTACCCTACAATGAGCAGTTCTTC. Its protein product is CASRIAGVPYNEQFF. The V call is TRBV21-1, the J call TRBJ2-1; TRBD2, the D gene given by the table, was not confirmed from the DNA. TRBV21-1 is labeled a pseudogene. There are 15 residues in the CDR3.

The rearrangement uses TRBV7-2 and TRBJ2-3; the match to TRBD2 covers 10 bases. The CDR3 covers 17 residues. CDR1 is SGHTA and CDR2 is FQGNSA in the germline V gene. The ends lost 2 bases at V and 2 bases at J; junction bases unmatched: 7. For the CDR3, the DNA is TGTGCCAGCAGCTTACGGGGTAGCGGGGGGACCACAGATACGCAGTATTTT. Translating it yields CASSLRGSGGTTDTQYF.

The chain employs TRBV19 and TRBJ2-5; TRBD2 aligns across 9 bases. This CDR3 comprises 14 residues. CDR1 is LNHDA and CDR2 is SQIVND in the germline V gene (reference sequence). J lost 3 bases, V lost 6 bases, and 5 bases had no gene match. DNA for the CDR3: TGTGCCAGTAGAGGCGGGGGGGTTAAAGAGACCCAGTACTTC. Its translation: CASRGGGVKETQYF.

CDR3 sequence: CASSLGDGSGSFETQYF. In nucleotides, the CDR3 is TGTGCCAGCAGCTTAGGAGACGGTAGCGGGAGCTTTGAGACCCAGTACTTC. The chain uses TRBV7-9 and TRBJ2-5; 9 nucleotides agree with TRBD2. CDR1 and CDR2 from the germline V gene are SEHNR and FQNEAQ (reference sequence). The CDR3 runs to 17 residues. The trim removed 1 base at V and 5 bases at J, leaving 11 bases unmatched.

This clone is a singleton in its sample. V usage is TRBV19 and J usage is TRBJ1-6; tentatively, D is TRBD1 (5 bases). V shed 3 bases and J shed 10 bases, with 13 bases lying between them. Germline CDR1 is LNHDA and CDR2 is SQIVND (reference sequence). This CDR3 comprises 14 residues. The CDR3 reads CASSMVGLESPLHF. In nucleotides, the CDR3 is TGTGCCAGTAGTATGGTGGGACTAGAATCACCCCTCCACTTT.

This chain uses TRBV27 with TRBJ2-2; no reliable D call. This CDR3 comprises 14 residues. V dropped 3 bases and J dropped 1 base, with 6 bases sitting between them. Germline V gene sequence: CDR1 MNHEY, CDR2 SMNVEV (reference sequence). CDR3 region: CASSFAGNTGELFF. The CDR3 DNA reads TGTGCCAGCAGTTTTGCAGGGAACACCGGGGAGCTGTTTTTT.

The chain is built from TRBV5-1 and TRBJ2-2, with 12 positions matching TRBD2. Germline loops: CDR1 SGHRS, CDR2 YFSETQ. This CDR3 comprises 18 residues. V lost 4 bases, J lost 4 bases, and 11 bases stayed unmatched. CDR3 nucleotides: TGCGCCAGCAGCAGGGCGACTAGCGGGAGCCTGAGCACCGGGGAGCTGTTTTTT. This encodes CASSRATSGSLSTGELFF.